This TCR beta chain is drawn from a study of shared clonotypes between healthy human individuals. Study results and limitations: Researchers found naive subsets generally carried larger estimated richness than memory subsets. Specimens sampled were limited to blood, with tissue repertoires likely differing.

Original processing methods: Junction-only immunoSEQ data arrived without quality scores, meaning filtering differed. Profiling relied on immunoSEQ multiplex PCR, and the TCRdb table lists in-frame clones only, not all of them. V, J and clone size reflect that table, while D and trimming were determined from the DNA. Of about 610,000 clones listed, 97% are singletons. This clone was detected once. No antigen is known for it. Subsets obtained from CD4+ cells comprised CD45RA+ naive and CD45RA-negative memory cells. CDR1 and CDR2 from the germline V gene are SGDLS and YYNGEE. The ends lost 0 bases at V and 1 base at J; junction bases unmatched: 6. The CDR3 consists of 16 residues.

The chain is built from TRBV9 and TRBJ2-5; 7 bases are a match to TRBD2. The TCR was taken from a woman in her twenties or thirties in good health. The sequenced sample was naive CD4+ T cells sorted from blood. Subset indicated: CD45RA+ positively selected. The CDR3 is CASSVGGRASQETQYF. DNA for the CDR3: TGTGCCAGCAGCGTAGGTGGGAGGGCCTCCCAAGAGACCCAGTACTTC.